This T cell receptor beta chain was retrieved from a study of monozygotic twins with inflammatory bowel disease. Study-wide findings and caveats: The existence of one strong signal or clonotype linked to IBD lacked support.

One blood sample of roughly 2.5 ml was taken from each donor. There were eight separate reactions per sample in which cDNA was made. From its re-call of the 5' RACE reads, TCRdb lists each CDR3 protein once, without DNA. The sample totals some 190,000 distinct CDR3 sequences. Germline-derived CDR1 and CDR2 are SGHRS and YFSETQ. This CDR3 spans 13 amino acids. In regard to this clonotype: What it binds is unknown.

The clonotype comes from a human donor with ulcerative colitis or Crohn's disease, or a healthy co-twin of an affected twin (not recorded which). The sequencing input was blood. This chain links TRBV5-1 with TRBJ2-2. CDR3 loop: CASSLLGIGELFF. Filled out from reference TRBV5-1 and TRBJ2-2, the complete variable domain reads KAGVTQTPRYLIKTRGQQVTLSCSPISGHRSVSWYQQTPGQGLQFLFEYFSETQRNKGNFPGRFSGRQFSNSRSEMNVSTLELGDSALYLCASSLLGIGELFFGEGSRLTVL.